This T cell receptor beta chain was recovered during a study of shared clonotypes between healthy human individuals. Turning to the study itself: A donor's plate count was three for CD4 naive and three for CD4 memory; CD8 naive had two and CD8 memory one. Regarding the study as a whole: The study sampled only blood, and tissue repertoires likely differ. Represented diversity (both genetic and exposure-history) was limited by the small number of donors.

Measured with immunoSEQ multiplex PCR; TCRdb has only the in-frame clones, and not every one. This table holds about 1,500,000 clones, approximately 96% found once. Researchers partitioned CD4+ cells into CD45RA+ naive and CD45RA-negative memory subsets. Details on this clone: Antigen unknown.

This CDR3 comprises 15 residues. Trimming took 3 bases from V and 7 from J, leaving 15 bases between them. CDR1 and CDR2 from the germline V gene are LNHDA and SQIVND (reference sequence). The sequenced material came from naive CD4+ T cells sorted from blood. Subset indicated: CD45RA+ positively selected. The chain links TRBV19 to TRBJ2-2; D is possibly TRBD1 (6 bases). The origin of this receptor is a man under 40 in good health. CDR3 nucleotides: TGTGCCAGTAGTATCGGGACAATATTTGACGGGGAGCTGTTTTTT. Its translation: CASSIGTIFDGELFF. The full variable domain, rest sourced from reference TRBV19 and TRBJ2-2, is DGGITQSPKYLFRKEGQNVTLSCEQNLNHDAMYWYRQDPGQGLRLIYYSQIVNDFQKGDIAEGYSVSREKKESFPLTVTSAQKNPTAFYLCASSIGTIFDGELFFGEGSRLTVL.